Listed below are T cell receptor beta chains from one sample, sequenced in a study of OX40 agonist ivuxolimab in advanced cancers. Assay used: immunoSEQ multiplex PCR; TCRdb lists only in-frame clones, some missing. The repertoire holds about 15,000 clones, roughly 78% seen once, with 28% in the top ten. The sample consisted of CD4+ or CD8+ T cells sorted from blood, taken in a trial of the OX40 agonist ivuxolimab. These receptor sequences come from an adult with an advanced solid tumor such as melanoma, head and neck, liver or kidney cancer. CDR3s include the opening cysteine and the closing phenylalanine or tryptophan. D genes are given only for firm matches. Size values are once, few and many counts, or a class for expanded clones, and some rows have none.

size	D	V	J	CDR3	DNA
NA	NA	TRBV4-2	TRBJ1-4	CASSQDPDPNEKLFF	TGTGCCAGCAGCCAAGACCCAGACCCTAATGAAAAACTGTTTTTT
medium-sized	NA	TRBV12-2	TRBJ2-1	CASRLVRVNGYNEQFF	TGTGCAAGTCGCTTGGTGCGGGTCAATGGATACAATGAGCAGTTCTTC
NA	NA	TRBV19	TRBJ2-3	CASSPRSISTDTQYF	TGTGCCAGTTCTCCCAGGTCGATTAGCACAGATACGCAGTATTTT
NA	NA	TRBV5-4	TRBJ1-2	CASSSEGMHGYTF	TGTGCCAGCAGCTCCGAAGGGATGCATGGCTACACCTTC
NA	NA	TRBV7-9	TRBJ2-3	CASSYRTDSAPGTDTQYF	TGTGCCAGCAGCTACAGGACAGATTCGGCCCCTGGCACAGATACGCAGTATTTT
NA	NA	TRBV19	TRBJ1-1	CASSIGSRSEAFF	TGTGCCAGTAGTATAGGGTCCCGGAGTGAAGCTTTCTTT
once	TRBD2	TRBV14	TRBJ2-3	CASSQDWKALAGGRRTDTQYF	TGTGCCAGCAGCCAAGATTGGAAGGCACTAGCGGGAGGGCGGCGCACAGATACGCAGTATTTT
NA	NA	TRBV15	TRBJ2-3	CATSRDNGGGYTQYF	TGTGCCACCAGCAGAGATAATGGAGGGGGCTATACGCAGTATTTT
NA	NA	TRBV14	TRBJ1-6	CASSQLGDSPLHF	TGTGCCAGCAGCCAACTCGGGGATTCACCCCTCCACTTT
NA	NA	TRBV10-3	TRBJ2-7	CAIKGGESYEQYF	TGTGCCATCAAGGGCGGTGAATCCTACGAGCAGTACTTC
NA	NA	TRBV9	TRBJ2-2	CASSVGQGNGELFF	TGTGCCAGCAGCGTAGGGCAGGGAAACGGGGAGCTGTTTTTT
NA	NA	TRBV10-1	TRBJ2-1	CASSGAGGANEQFF	TGCGCCTCTTCGGGAGCCGGAGGGGCCAATGAGCAGTTCTTC
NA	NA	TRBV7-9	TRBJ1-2	CASSLESFNYGYTF	TGTGCCAGCAGCTTAGAGAGCTTTAACTATGGCTACACCTTC
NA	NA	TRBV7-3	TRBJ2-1	CASSPSRAEYNEQFF	TGTGCCAGCAGCCCTTCCCGGGCGGAGTACAATGAGCAGTTCTTC
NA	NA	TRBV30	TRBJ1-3	CAWSVGVSGNTIYF	TGTGCCTGGAGTGTAGGAGTATCTGGAAACACCATATATTTT
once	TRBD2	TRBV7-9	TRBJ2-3	CASSDSGTNTDTQYF	TGTGCCAGCAGCGATAGCGGGACGAACACAGATACGCAGTATTTT
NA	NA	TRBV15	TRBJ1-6	CATSRDKGVGYNSPLHF	TGTGCCACCAGCAGAGATAAAGGGGTGGGCTATAATTCACCCCTCCACTTT
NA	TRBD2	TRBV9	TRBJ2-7	CASSVSSGSHEQYF	TGTGCCAGCAGCGTGTCTAGCGGGAGTCATGAGCAGTACTTC
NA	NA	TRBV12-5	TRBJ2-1	CASAVADIRDEQFF	TGTGCTAGTGCCGTAGCGGATATCAGGGATGAGCAGTTCTTC
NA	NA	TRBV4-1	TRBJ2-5	CASSRGQQETQYF	TGCGCCAGCAGCCGAGGACAGCAAGAGACCCAGTACTTC
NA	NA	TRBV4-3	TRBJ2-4	CASSQGLEGGIQYF	TGCGCCAGCAGCCAAGGTCTGGAGGGCGGCATTCAGTACTTC
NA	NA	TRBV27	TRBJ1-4	CASSILQGRGEKLFF	TGTGCCAGCAGTATCCTCCAAGGGAGAGGGGAAAAACTGTTTTTT
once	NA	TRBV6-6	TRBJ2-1	CASSYWGNEQFF	TGTGCCAGCAGTTACTGGGGCAATGAGCAGTTCTTC
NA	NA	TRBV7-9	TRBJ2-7	CASSPGGSYEQYF	TGTGCCAGCAGCCCGGGCGGGTCCTACGAGCAGTACTTC
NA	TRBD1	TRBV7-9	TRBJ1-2	CASSFSGRGRKGYTF	TGTGCCAGCAGCTTCTCTGGGAGGGGGCGCAAAGGCTACACCTTC
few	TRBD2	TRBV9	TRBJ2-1	CASSVTGGNEQFF	TGTGCCAGCAGCGTAACGGGAGGAAATGAGCAGTTCTTC
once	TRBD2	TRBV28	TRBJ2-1	CASSLLAGGHNEQFF	TGTGCCAGCAGTTTATTAGCGGGAGGACATAATGAGCAGTTCTTC
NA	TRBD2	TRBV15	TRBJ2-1	CATSPPSGKQFF	TGTGCCACCAGCCCCCCTAGCGGGAAGCAGTTCTTC
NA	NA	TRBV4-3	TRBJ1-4	CASSQFHGPREGKLFF	TGCGCCAGCAGCCAGTTCCATGGACCTCGAGAAGGAAAACTGTTTTTT
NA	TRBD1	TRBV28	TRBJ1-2	CASLTGTGYTNYGYTF	TGTGCCAGCCTGACCGGGACAGGGTACACTAACTATGGCTACACCTTC
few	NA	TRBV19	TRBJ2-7	CASSAGRTVYEQYF	TGTGCCAGTAGTGCGGGCCGGACGGTCTACGAGCAGTACTTC
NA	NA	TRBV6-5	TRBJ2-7	CASSVQGPYEQYF	TGTGCCAGCAGTGTCCAGGGCCCCTACGAGCAGTACTTC
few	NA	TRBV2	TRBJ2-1	CASSEVRGLEQFF	TGTGCCAGCAGTGAAGTTCGGGGACTTGAGCAGTTCTTC
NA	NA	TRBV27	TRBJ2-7	CASSLAGLRSYEQYF	TGTGCCAGCAGTCTCGCGGGCCTACGGTCCTACGAGCAGTACTTC
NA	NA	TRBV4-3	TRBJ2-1	CASSQESSSYNEQFF	TGCGCCAGCAGCCAAGAGTCGAGCTCCTACAATGAGCAGTTCTTC
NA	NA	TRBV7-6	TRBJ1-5	CASSLEGATNQPQHF	TGTGCCAGCAGCTTAGAAGGGGCCACCAATCAGCCCCAGCATTTT
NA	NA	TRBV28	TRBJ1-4	CASSFPGHFTTNEKLFF	TGTGCCAGCAGTTTCCCCGGACACTTTACAACTAATGAAAAACTGTTTTTT
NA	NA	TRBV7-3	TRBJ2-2	CASSPDSGSSNTGELFF	TGTGCCAGCAGCCCCGACTCGGGGAGCTCGAACACCGGGGAGCTGTTTTTT
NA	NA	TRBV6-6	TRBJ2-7	CASSWKGGYEQYF	TGTGCCAGCAGTTGGAAGGGGGGATACGAGCAGTACTTC
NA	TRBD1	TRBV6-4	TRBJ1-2	CASSADRGAAGGYTF	TGTGCCAGCAGTGCGGACAGGGGGGCCGCTGGGGGCTACACCTTC